The 16 T cell receptor beta chains below were found in one sample sequenced in a study of blood T cell repertoires in COVID-19. Sequencing used immunoSEQ multiplex PCR; TCRdb keeps in-frame clones, though not all of them. The sample yields some 160,000 clones, nearly 80% seen once. Sequencing was done on a sample of peripheral blood. The receptors derive from a woman over 75 with acute or convalescent COVID-19.

The chain joins TRBV6-5 to TRBJ2-7; D is unresolved. Germline V CDR1 and CDR2: MNHEY, SVGAGI. The germline V and J ends were trimmed by 4 bases and 0 bases, with 7 bases remaining between them. The length of the CDR3 is 13 residues. The CDR3 is CASSSESSYEQYF. The CDR3 DNA reads as TGTGCCAGCAGTTCCGAGAGCTCCTACGAGCAGTACTTC.

V is TRBV2 and J is TRBJ1-5; D perhaps matches TRBD1 (5 bases). Germline V gene data show CDR1 as SNHLY and CDR2 as FYNNEI. Trimming removed 3 bases at V and 3 bases at J, with 9 bases between. CDR3 size: 14 residues. CDR3 DNA: TGTGCCAGCAGTGAGACAGTCACCAATCAGCCCCAGCATTTT. Its protein is CASSETVTNQPQHF.

This chain joins TRBV18 and TRBJ2-2; 9 bases agree with TRBD1. With 3 bases clipped from V and 6 bases from J, the junction kept 5 bases outside the gene matches. Germline CDR1 and CDR2: KGHSH and LQKENI. This CDR3 has 15 amino acids. CDR3 nucleotides: TGTGCCAGCTCACCCCGGAGACAGGGGGCCGGGGAGCTGTTTTTT. This translates into CASSPRRQGAGELFF.

The chain uses TRBV6-5 and TRBJ2-7; 9 positions match TRBD1. This CDR3 region has 14 residues. The junction had 8 bases not matched to a gene; V was cut back by 6 bases and J by 5 bases. In germline, CDR1 is MNHEY, CDR2 SVGAGI. For the CDR3, the DNA is TGTGCCAGCAGGGGGACAGGGAGGAATCACGAGCAGTACTTC. Residues: CASRGTGRNHEQYF.

The chain recombines TRBV18 with TRBJ2-5; possible D gene TRBD1, 6 bases. Per the germline V gene, CDR1 is KGHSH and CDR2 is LQKENI. Trimming left V 2 bases short and J 4 bases short, with 11 bases between. This CDR3 region has 14 residues. CDR3 in DNA: TGTGCCAGCTCACCAGGGACAACTGGAGAGACCCAGTACTTC. It is translated as CASSPGTTGETQYF. The complete variable domain, with remaining parts taken from reference TRBV18 and TRBJ2-5, reads NAGVMQNPRHLVRRRGQEARLRCSPMKGHSHVYWYRQLPEEGLKFMVYLQKENIIDESGMPKERFSAEFPKEGPSILRIQQVVRGDSAAYFCASSPGTTGETQYFGPGTRLLVL.

V is TRBV5-1 and J is TRBJ2-5; 14 bases fit TRBD2. The CDR3 has 18 amino acids. Germline CDR1 is SGHRS and CDR2 is YFSETQ. V shed 3 bases, J shed 2 bases, and the junction held 9 bases outside the gene matches. CDR3 in amino acids: CASSYWTSGRRGQETQYF. The CDR3 coding sequence is TGCGCCAGCAGCTATTGGACTAGCGGGAGGAGAGGACAAGAGACCCAGTACTTC.

This chain uses TRBV5-1 with TRBJ2-3; 14 bases are a match to TRBD2. Looked up from germline, CDR1 is SGHRS and CDR2 is YFSETQ. This CDR3 has 16 amino acids. V lost 3 bases to trimming and J lost 6 bases; unmatched junction nucleotides: 6. DNA of the CDR3: TGCGCCAGCAGCTCCGGGACTAGCGGGAGTATGGATACGCAGTATTTT. Translated, it gives CASSSGTSGSMDTQYF.

The J gene is TRBJ2-6, the V gene TRBV19; D is unresolved. In germline, CDR1 is LNHDA, CDR2 SQIVND (reference sequence). The CDR3 sequence is 15 residues long. Trimming removed 5 bases from V and 4 bases from J, with 12 bases in between. The CDR3 reads CASSLGTSGANVLTF. The CDR3 region has the DNA TGTGCCAGTAGTTTGGGCACCTCCGGGGCCAACGTCCTGACTTTC.

As for this clone: The CDR3 does not close with the conserved phenylalanine or tryptophan, likely indicating a read error. V gene TRBV6-2 or TRBV6-3 combines with J gene TRBJ1-2; 8 bases are a match to TRBD1. CDR3 size: 15 residues. V lost 2 bases, J lost 6 bases, and 8 bases stayed unmatched. Germline CDR1 MNHEY, CDR2 SVGEGT. The CDR3 loop reads CASSYGQGAKNGYTL. In DNA form, the CDR3 reads TGTGCCAGCAGTTACGGGCAGGGGGCGAAGAATGGCTACACCCTC.

In its sample, this clone was seen a few times. V is TRBV2 and J is TRBJ2-7; tentatively, D is TRBD1 (6 bases). Looked up from germline, CDR1 is SNHLY and CDR2 is FYNNEI. V was pared by 7 bases and J by 5 bases, with 18 bases between. There are 14 residues in the CDR3. CDR3: CASTTGLSRHEQYF. The CDR3 DNA follows: TGTGCCAGCACTACAGGGTTGTCTCGCCACGAGCAGTACTTC.

The CDR3 region is CASSQGDRQNTEAFF. CDR3 nucleotides: TGCGCCAGCAGCCAAGGGGACAGGCAGAACACTGAAGCTTTCTTT. The rearrangement links TRBV4-1 to TRBJ1-1; TRBD1 aligns across 8 bases. The CDR3 has 15 residues. The J segment lost 1 base and the V segment lost 1 base, leaving 2 bases of the junction unmatched. CDR1 is MGHRA and CDR2 is YSYEKL in the germline V gene.

J is TRBJ2-7 and V is TRBV11-2, with a possible D match to TRBD1 (6 bases). V was shortened by 6 bases and J by 2 bases, with 14 bases between the two germline ends. The CDR3 runs to 14 residues. Germline CDR1 reads SGHAT; CDR2 reads FQNNGV. Written as DNA, the CDR3 is TGTGCCAGCAGTCCCCCCGAGGGGGCCTACGAGCAGTACTTC. The encoded protein is CASSPPEGAYEQYF.

This chain connects TRBV7-9 to TRBJ2-5; unclear D gene. V was trimmed by 5 bases and J by 2 bases, leaving 6 bases between them. The germline V gene has CDR1 SEHNR and CDR2 FQNEAQ (reference sequence). CDR3 length equals 12 residues. The CDR3 loop is CASSTQQETQYF. CDR3 in DNA: TGTGCCAGCAGCACCCAGCAAGAGACCCAGTACTTC.

The genes are TRBV19 and TRBJ1-2; D unresolved. Germline CDR1 is LNHDA and CDR2 is SQIVND (reference sequence). The CDR3 is 12 residues long. Trimming removed 5 bases from V and 4 bases from J, with 8 bases in between. This chain's CDR3 is CASSLVPYGYTF. CDR3 sequence (DNA): TGTGCCAGTAGTCTCGTCCCCTATGGCTACACCTTC.

This chain uses TRBV4-1 with TRBJ1-1, with D maybe TRBD1 (6 bases). The V end lost 0 bases, the J end lost 0 bases, and 11 bases lay between the germline ends. The V gene's germline CDR1 is MGHRA and CDR2 YSYEKL. This CDR3 is 16 amino acids long. CDR3 region: CASSQDPGGVNTEAFF. CDR3 nucleotide sequence: TGCGCCAGCAGCCAAGATCCGGGGGGCGTGAACACTGAAGCTTTCTTT.

This clone has just a few counts. The V call is TRBV27, the J call TRBJ1-5; a possible D gene is TRBD1 (6 bases). The CDR3 runs 16 residues. Germline-derived CDR1 and CDR2 are MNHEY and SMNVEV (reference sequence). V was shortened by 4 bases and J by 5 bases, with 18 bases between the two germline ends. CDR3 sequence: CASSSGTRGAYQPQHF. The CDR3 DNA follows: TGTGCCAGCAGTTCTGGGACTCGGGGGGCTTATCAGCCCCAGCATTTT.